This T cell receptor beta chain was identified during a study of control samples from healthy donors and cancer patients. This CDR3 spans 12 amino acids. Trimming left V 4 bases short and J 2 bases short, with 3 bases between. The germline CDR1 and CDR2 sequences are LNHDA and SQIVND (reference sequence). TCRdb keeps only in-frame clones here, not all; method: immunoSEQ multiplex PCR. The table has about 130,000 clones, more than 90% seen once; the top ten hold 5.5% to 7%. The genes are TRBV19 and TRBJ1-3; no definite D call. This TCR came from a man between 18 and 35 years old in good health. The sequenced material came from blood. CDR3 sequence: CASSTTGNTIYF. In nucleotides, the CDR3 is TGTGCCAGTAGTACAACTGGAAACACCATATATTTT.